This entry concerns a single TCR beta chain. What it recognizes is unknown. Germline loops: CDR1 SGDLS, CDR2 YYNGEE. V was trimmed by 0 bases and J by 9 bases, leaving 10 bases between them. The CDR3 has 14 amino acids. These data come from a study of T cell responses to AZD1222 COVID-19 vaccine. Points from the study as a whole: A rise in Spike-specific TCR breadth and depth followed two AZD1222 doses. Donor demographics were predominantly white British with a female majority; clonal diversity may be underestimated. Among spike-specific TCRs, nearly half reportedly target unmutated variant regions. Seropositive AZD1222 recipients at baseline numbered only five or six.

Repertoires were generated with immunoSEQ multiplex PCR, while TCRdb's copy carries only in-frame clones and drops some. The sample lists about 130,000 clones; over 75% were seen once. The chain joins TRBV9 to TRBJ1-6; D may be TRBD1 (5 bases). Specimen: peripheral blood, collected on day 0 of AZD1222 vaccination. The sequence was collected from an adult in good health. The CDR3 nucleotides read TGTGCCAGCAGCGTAGGGGGGGGTGGTTCACCCCTCCACTTT. Translation: CASSVGGGGSPLHF.